This TCR beta chain was captured in a study of cytomegalovirus exposure and HLA in healthy donors. This CDR3 has 16 amino acids. Germline lookup yields CDR1 LNHDA and CDR2 SQIVND (reference sequence). The ends lost 2 bases at V and 5 bases at J; junction bases unmatched: 5. PCR was performed using 60 Vbeta and 13 Jbeta primers. Clones were sequenced by immunoSEQ multiplex PCR, and TCRdb holds only the in-frame ones, with some missing. The sample includes more than 95,000 clones, around three quarters seen only once; the top ten take 13%. At collection, donors were nominally healthy, but unrecorded immune exposures were probable.

Sequencing was carried out using PBMCs. The source of this sequence is a woman aged 40-49 years in good health and CMV-seropositive. The chain employs TRBV19 and TRBJ2-3; 12 bases agree with TRBD2. CDR3 sequence reads: CASSISGTSGRDTQYF. The DNA of the CDR3 is TGTGCCAGTAGTATATCCGGGACTAGCGGGCGAGATACGCAGTATTTT.